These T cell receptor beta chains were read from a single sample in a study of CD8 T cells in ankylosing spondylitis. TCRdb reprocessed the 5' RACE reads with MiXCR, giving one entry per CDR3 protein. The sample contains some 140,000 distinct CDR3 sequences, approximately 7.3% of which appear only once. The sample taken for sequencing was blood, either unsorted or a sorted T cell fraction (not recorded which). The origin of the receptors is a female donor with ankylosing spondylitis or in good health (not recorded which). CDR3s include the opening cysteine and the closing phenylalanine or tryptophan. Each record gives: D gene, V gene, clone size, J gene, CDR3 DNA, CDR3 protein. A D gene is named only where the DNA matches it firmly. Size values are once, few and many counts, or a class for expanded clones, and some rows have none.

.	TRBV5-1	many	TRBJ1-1	TGCGCCAGCAGCTTGGGGGGGCGTACGACTGAAGCTTTCTTT	CASSLGGRTTEAFF
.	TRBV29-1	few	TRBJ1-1	TGCAGCGTTCCCCGAACGCCTAACACTGAAGCTTTCTTT	CSVPRTPNTEAFF
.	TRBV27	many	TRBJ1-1	TGTGCCAGCAGTACCCCGGGGGGAAGGGCCACTGAAGCTTTCTTT	CASSTPGGRATEAFF
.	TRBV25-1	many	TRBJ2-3	TGTGCCAGCAGTGATCCTGGGGCGGGCACAGATACGCAGTATTTT	CASSDPGAGTDTQYF
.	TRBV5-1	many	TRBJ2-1	TGCGCCAGCAGCTTGGCCGGGACCGGGAAGCACAATGAGCAGTTCTTC	CASSLAGTGKHNEQFF
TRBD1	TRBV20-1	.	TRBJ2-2	TGCAGCTCCTGTGGCCAGGGGGCGAGGAACACCGGGGAGCTGTTTTTT	CSSCGQGARNTGELFF
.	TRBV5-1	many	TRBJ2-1	TGCGCCAGCAGCTTCTCCGGACAGACGAACAATGAGCAGTTCTTC	CASSFSGQTNNEQFF
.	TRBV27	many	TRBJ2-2	TGTGCCAGCAGTTTACGACAGACCACCGGGGAGCTGTTTTTT	CASSLRQTTGELFF
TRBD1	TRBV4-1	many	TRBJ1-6	TGCGCCAGCAGACCTCCGGGACAGGGCCGTTCGGCCCTCCACTTT	CASRPPGQGRSALHF
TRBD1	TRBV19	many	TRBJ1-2	TGTGCCAGTAGTACCGACAGGGTCCAAACCGTCTATGGCTACACCTTC	CASSTDRVQTVYGYTF
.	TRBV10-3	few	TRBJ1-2	TGTGCCATCAGTGGTTTCCCTTCACAGGGTCTGGATGGCTACACCTTC	CAISGFPSQGLDGYTF
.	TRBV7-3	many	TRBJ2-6	TGTGCCAGCAGCGCGACCCACTCTGGGGCCAACGTCCTGACTTTC	CASSATHSGANVLTF
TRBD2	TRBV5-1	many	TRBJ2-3	TGCGCCAGCAGCGGCAAAACTAGCGGGGGGGCGGCTACGCAGTATTTT	CASSGKTSGGAATQYF
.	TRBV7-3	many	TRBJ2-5	TGTGCCAGCAGCTTGGGTTTTGTAGAGACCCAGTACTTC	CASSLGFVETQYF
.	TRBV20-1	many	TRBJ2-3	TGCAGTGCTAGGATGCCATGGGGCGGGGCGGCAGATACGCAGTATTTT	CSARMPWGGAADTQYF
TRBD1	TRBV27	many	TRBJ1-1	TGTGCCAGCAGTCTCGGGACAGGGGATGGCCCCGAAGCTTTCTTT	CASSLGTGDGPEAFF
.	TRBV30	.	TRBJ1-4	TGTGCCTGGAGTTCCCAGGGTGGGGAAAAACTGTTTTTT	CAWSSQGGEKLFF
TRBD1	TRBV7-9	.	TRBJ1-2	TGTGCCAGCAGCCCACAGGGGGTGGACTATGGCTACACCTTC	CASSPQGVDYGYTF
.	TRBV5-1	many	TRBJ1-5	TGCGCCAGCAGGGGCGACGTGAGCGACCCCCAGCATTTT	CASRGDVSDPQHF
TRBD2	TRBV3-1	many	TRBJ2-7	TGTGCCAGCAGCCACGGACTAGCGGGGGTTTCCTACGAGCAGTACTTC	CASSHGLAGVSYEQYF
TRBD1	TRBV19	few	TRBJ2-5	TGTGCCAGTAGTATAGTGGGGCAGGGGGAAGAGACCCAGTACTTC	CASSIVGQGEETQYF
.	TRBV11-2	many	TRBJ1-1	TGTGCCAGCAGCTTCGGGAGCGGGGGCACTGAAGCTTTCTTT	CASSFGSGGTEAFF
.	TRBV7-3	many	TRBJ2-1	TGTGCCTCTTCAGCAGGGCCCTCTCCGGATATCCGGTTCTTC	CASSAGPSPDIRFF
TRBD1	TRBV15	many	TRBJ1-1	TGTGCCACCAGCGTGGGACAGGGGGGACTGAGGAACACTGAAGCTTTCTTT	CATSVGQGGLRNTEAFF
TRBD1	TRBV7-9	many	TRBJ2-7	TGTGCCAGCAGCTCCCACGACAGGGGACATTCCTACGAGCAGTACTTC	CASSSHDRGHSYEQYF
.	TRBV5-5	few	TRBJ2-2	TGTGCCAGCAGCTTGGGGGAAGGTGTACGGCTGTTTTTT	CASSLGEGVRLFF
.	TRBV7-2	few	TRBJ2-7	TGTGCCAGCAAAGCGGGGACAGGAAGTAACGAGCAGTACTTC	CASKAGTGSNEQYF
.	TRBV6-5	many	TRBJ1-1	TGTGCCAGCAGTTACTCGGTCGACACTGAAGCTTTCTTT	CASSYSVDTEAFF
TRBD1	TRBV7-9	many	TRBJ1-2	TGTGCCAGCAGTCGTGGGACAGGGGGTGACTATGGCTACACCTTC	CASSRGTGGDYGYTF
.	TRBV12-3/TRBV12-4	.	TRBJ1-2	TGTGCCAGCAGCCCACGCTGGTATGGCTACACCTTC	CASSPRWYGYTF
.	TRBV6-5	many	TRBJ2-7	TGTGCCAGCAGTTACTCGCCCCAAATTGAGGGCTGGCAGTACTTC	CASSYSPQIEGWQYF
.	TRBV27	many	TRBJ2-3	TGTGCCAGCAGCCTCGTAGGGTTGACAGATACGCAGTATTTT	CASSLVGLTDTQYF
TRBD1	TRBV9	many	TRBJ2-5	TGTGCCAGCAGCGAGGGGACAGCGCGGGTCCAGTACTTC	CASSEGTARVQYF
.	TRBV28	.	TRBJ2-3	TGTGCCAGCAGGACGTGGGACACAGATACGCAGTATTTT	CASRTWDTDTQYF
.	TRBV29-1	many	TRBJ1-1	TGCAGCGTTCCACCCCCGGGGGAAGCGGGGATCACTGAAGCTTTCTTT	CSVPPPGEAGITEAFF
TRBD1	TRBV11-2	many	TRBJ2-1	TGTGCTAGCAGCTTGCGGGACAGGAGGGCTATGGGGCAGTTCTTC	CASSLRDRRAMGQFF
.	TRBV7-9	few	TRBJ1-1	TGTGCCAGCAGCTTAGAACAGGTTAGGGGTGAAGCTTTCTTT	CASSLEQVRGEAFF
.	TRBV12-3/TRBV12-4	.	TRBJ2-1	TGTGCCAGCACCCTGGACTATCGCTCCTACAATGAGCAGTTCTTC	CASTLDYRSYNEQFF
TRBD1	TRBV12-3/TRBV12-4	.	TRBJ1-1	TGTACCAGCAGTCCATCCCCTTGGGACAGGGGGGGGGCGAACACTGAAGCTTTCTTT	CTSSPSPWDRGGANTEAFF
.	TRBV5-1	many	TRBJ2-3	TGCGCCAGCAGCTTGGTTGCTAGACTACTGTCGGGAGATACGCAGTATTTT	CASSLVARLLSGDTQYF
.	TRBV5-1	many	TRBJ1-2	TGCGCCAGCAGCTTGGGACAGGCCATAGACTATGGCTACACCTTC	CASSLGQAIDYGYTF
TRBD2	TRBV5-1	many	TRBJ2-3	TGCGCCAGCAGCGCCTCGGCGGGGGGGTTTTCAGATACGCAGTATTTT	CASSASAGGFSDTQYF
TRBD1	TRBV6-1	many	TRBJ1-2	TGTGCCAGCAGCCCGCGGGACAGCGAACGGTATGGCTACACCTTC	CASSPRDSERYGYTF
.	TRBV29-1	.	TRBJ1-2	TGCAGCGTAGTCGGGGTTTCTGGCTACACCTTC	CSVVGVSGYTF
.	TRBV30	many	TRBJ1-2	TGTGCCTGGGATAGGGGTGGCTACACCTTC	CAWDRGGYTF
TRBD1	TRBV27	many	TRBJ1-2	TGTGCCAGCAGTTTACGACAGGGCGATGGCTACACCTTC	CASSLRQGDGYTF
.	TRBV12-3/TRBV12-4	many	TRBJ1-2	TGTGCCAGCAGCCCCATCCCCCCCGATGGCTACACCTTC	CASSPIPPDGYTF
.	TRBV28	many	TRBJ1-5	TGTGCCAGCACCTCGGTGGGAGCGCCCCAGCATTTT	CASTSVGAPQHF
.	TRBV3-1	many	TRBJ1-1	TGTGCCAGCAGCCAAGTTCAGGGTGAAGCTTTCTTT	CASSQVQGEAFF
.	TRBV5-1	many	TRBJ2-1	TGCGCCAGCAGCTTGCTACAGGGCGACAATGAGCAGTTCTTC	CASSLLQGDNEQFF